The sequence of this TCR beta chain was determined in a study of shared clonotypes between healthy human individuals. Study-level points and caveats: Clonotypes which were not shared had lower generation probabilities than clonotypes that all four donors shared.

The method was immunoSEQ multiplex PCR; TCRdb's version includes in-frame clones alone and lacks a portion of them. The profile shows over a million clones, 75% to 80% of them singletons. Regarding this clone: The antigen is unknown.

The donor population consisted of healthy HIV-negative adults with no recent acute infections or vaccinations. V was clipped by 1 base and J by 9 bases, with 15 bases between them. The CDR3 runs to 13 residues. The germline CDR1 and CDR2 sequences are SQVTM and ANQGSEA. The chain combines TRBV29-1 with TRBJ1-1, with D unresolved. This TCR was recovered from a man aged 18 to 30 in good health. Some clones in this sample may be carry-over from other donors' samples. The sample was memory CD4+ T cells from PBMCs. Indicated subset: CD45RA-negative fraction. The CDR3 reads CSVEVGSERKAFF. CDR3 nucleotide sequence: TGCAGCGTTGAAGTAGGGTCGGAACGAAAAGCTTTCTTT. The full variable domain, rest sourced from reference TRBV29-1 and TRBJ1-1, is SAVISQKPSRDICQRGTSLTIQCQVDSQVTMMFWYRQQPGQSLTLIATANQGSEATYESGFVIDKFPISRPNLTFSTLTVSNMSPEDSSIYLCSVEVGSERKAFFGQGTRLTVV.